This record covers a single TCR beta chain. Antigen specificity is unknown. The CDR3 runs to 13 residues. In germline, CDR1 is DFQATT, CDR2 SNEGSKA (reference sequence). This sample was taken from a study of monozygotic twins with inflammatory bowel disease. Overall study findings and caveats: Support was absent for any single strong signal or clonotype linked to IBD. Telling apart the different T cell subtypes was not possible.

Through template switching, UMIs that included a 6-nucleotide sample barcode were added. Following a re-call of the 5' RACE reads, TCRdb has one entry per CDR3 protein and lacks DNA. This repertoire comprises a few hundred thousand distinct CDR3 sequences; its ten largest clones make up approximately 2.3%. Source material: blood. The chain recombines TRBV20-1 with TRBJ2-1; TCRdb names TRBD2, which stays unverified in the absence of DNA. This clonotype was obtained from a human donor with ulcerative colitis or Crohn's disease, or a healthy co-twin of an affected twin (not recorded which). The CDR3 here is CSAWDYAYNEQFF.